This entry lists 10 T cell receptor beta chains sequenced from one sample in a study of T-cell reconstitution after alpha-beta-depleted transplantation in children. Their cognate antigens are unknown. Library preparation (for TCRbeta) was performed with unique molecular identifiers. TCRdb redid the calling of the PCR reads with MiXCR, one entry per CDR3 protein. The table includes 250,000 to 300,000 distinct CDR3 sequences, just over 7.5% detected once. Whole-study findings and limits: Newly made T cells mostly supplied T-cell counts and diversity one year after transplant.

Sequenced material: peripheral blood, taken 360 days after TCRalphabeta/CD19-depleted stem cell transplant. Receptors were obtained from a female patient younger than 10 who had a stem cell transplant for Fanconi anemia, so the T cells may come from the graft donor.

There are a few counts of this clonotype. Here the CDR3 reads CASSSQFGARRGEGGYTF. DNA of the CDR3: TGTGCCAGCAGCTCCCAGTTCGGGGCTCGGAGAGGTGAGGGTGGCTACACCTTC. V gene TRBV11-1 combines with J gene TRBJ1-2; the D gene is possibly TRBD1 (5 bases). V lost 4 bases to trimming and J lost 7 bases, with 28 bases between them. The CDR3 is made up of 18 amino acids. CDR1 is SGHAT, CDR2 FQDESV, per germline (reference sequence).

This chain connects TRBV10-3 to TRBJ1-1; 7 bases are shared with TRBD1. Germline loops: CDR1 ENHRY, CDR2 SYGVKD. Trimming removed 6 bases from V and 0 bases from J; junction bases left unmatched: 4. The CDR3 loop spans 14 amino acids. CDR3 in amino acids: CAIRTGQMNTEAFF. CDR3 nucleotide sequence: TGTGCCATCAGAACGGGACAGATGAACACTGAAGCTTTCTTT.

This clonotype was counted once. Since a much larger clone is just one base distant, this may be a read error. The rearrangement uses TRBV2 and TRBJ1-1; D is ambiguous. CDR3 length equals 18 residues. The germline gives CDR1 SNHLY, CDR2 FYNNEI. The CDR3 here is CAISLGPIGASSNTEAFF. In nucleotides, the CDR3 is TGTGCCATCAGTTTGGGCCCAATCGGTGCCAGTTCTAACACTGAAGCTTTCTTT.

This clonotype came up many times. The gene calls are TRBV7-6 and TRBJ1-3; D remains ambiguous. Germline CDR1 SGHVS, CDR2 FNYEAQ. V dropped 6 bases and J dropped 2 bases, with 11 bases sitting between them. The CDR3 extends over 14 amino acids. CDR3 DNA sequence: TGTGCCAGCAGTAGCAGGAGGACTGGAAACACCATATATTTT. Encoded protein: CASSSRRTGNTIYF.

There are a few counts of this clonotype. CDR3 DNA sequence: TGTGCCAGCAGTCAAATCGACAGCGGGGAGCTGTTTTTT. It specifies CASSQIDSGELFF. The chain links TRBV6-1 to TRBJ2-2; D possibly corresponds to TRBD1 (5 bases). The ends were cut back, 5 bases at V and 7 bases at J, with 11 bases in the middle. Germline values: CDR1 MNHNS, CDR2 SASEGT. The CDR3 runs 13 residues.

This clonotype was recorded at least ten times. The V call is TRBV9, the J call TRBJ1-3, with 7 bases matching TRBD1. The CDR3 sequence is 15 residues long. Germline assignment: CDR1 SGDLS and CDR2 YYNGEE. With 3 bases clipped from V and 2 bases from J, the junction kept 5 bases outside the gene matches. The CDR3 sequence is CASSAAGTAGNTIYF. The CDR3 coding sequence is TGTGCCAGCAGCGCAGCCGGGACAGCTGGAAACACCATATATTTT.

This clonotype was found many times. The V gene is TRBV7-3, the J gene TRBJ2-1; TRBD2 agrees at 16 bases. The CDR3 consists of 21 residues. From germline, CDR1 is SGHTA and CDR2 FQGTGA. With V trimmed by 5 bases and J by 0 bases, 13 bases remained unmatched. The CDR3 loop reads CASSKEPGLAGGPSSYNEQFF. In DNA form, the CDR3 reads TGTGCCAGCAGCAAAGAACCGGGACTAGCGGGGGGGCCCAGCTCCTACAATGAGCAGTTCTTC.

At least ten counts were recorded for this clonotype. The V call is TRBV11-1, the J call TRBJ2-3, with TRBD2 matching 12 bases. Germline CDR1 is SGHAT and CDR2 is FQDESV (reference sequence). The CDR3 covers 18 residues. V lost 3 bases to trimming and J lost 4 bases; unmatched junction nucleotides: 11. The CDR3 reads CASSFRLAGEINADTQYF. In nucleotides, the CDR3 is TGTGCCAGCAGCTTTAGACTAGCGGGAGAAATAAACGCAGATACGCAGTATTTT.

The rearrangement uses TRBV6-1 and TRBJ2-7; weak D call: TRBD2 (6 bases). The CDR3 runs to 14 residues. Germline values: CDR1 MNHNS, CDR2 SASEGT. V was clipped by 1 base and J by 0 bases, with 7 bases between them. The CDR3 DNA is TGTGCCAGCAGTGAAGGCGGGGTCTCCTACGAGCAGTACGTC. Translating it yields CASSEGGVSYEQYV.

The V call is TRBV7-9, the J call TRBJ2-2; unclear D gene. V shed 6 bases and J shed 3 bases, with 11 bases lying between them. This CDR3 region has 14 residues. In germline, CDR1 is SEHNR, CDR2 FQNEAQ (reference sequence). The CDR3, as DNA: TGTGCCAGCAGGGCGATTCCGGACACCGGGGAGCTGTTTTTT. This sequence encodes CASRAIPDTGELFF. The entire variable domain, with the rest obtained from reference TRBV7-9 and TRBJ2-2, is as follows: DTGVSQNPRHKITKRGQNVTFRCDPISEHNRLYWYRQTLGQGPEFLTYFQNEAQLEKSRLLSDRFSAERPKGSFSTLEIQRTEQGDSAMYLCASRAIPDTGELFFGEGSRLTVL.